Presented here are 13 T cell receptor beta chains from one specimen sequenced in a study of human T cells and chemical hapten exposure listed by TCRdb under 2021. What the time point label conveys for this sample: pre-sensitization, week 0. What the treatment or condition label conveys for this sample: therapeutic diphenylcyclopropenone sensitization with weekly scalp DPC. The method was RACE. Sequencing relied on a NextSeq 500. TCRdb itself trimmed the public reads at Q25 with fastp, ran MiXCR and retained productive beta chains. Each CDR3 protein gets just one entry, which takes the most common genes and DNA from the rows behind it. A total of tens of thousands of distinct CDR3 sequences appear in this sample, around 6.6% of them only once. 1.5% to 2% of the sample is in the top ten clones. The sequenced sample was whole blood, obtained in connection with sensitization to the hapten diphenylcyclopropenone (DPC). The receptors derive from a woman aged 25 to 39 with alopecia areata. Some clones in this sample may be carry-over from other donors' samples.

This clonotype was counted ten times or more. V usage is TRBV7-9 and J usage is TRBJ1-1, with D possibly TRBD1 on 5 matching bases. This CDR3 is 13 amino acids long. Trimming stripped 1 base from V and 3 bases from J, with 6 bases between. Germline CDR1 SEHNR, CDR2 FQNEAQ (reference sequence). Written as DNA, the CDR3 is TGTGCCAGCAGCTTAGAGGGGCACACTGAAGCTTTCTTT. Protein: CASSLEGHTEAFF.

This clonotype was counted ten times or more. The gene calls are TRBV6-1 and TRBJ2-1; 11 positions match TRBD2. Germline CDR1 is MNHNS and CDR2 is SASEGT. The CDR3 has 16 residues. The trim removed 4 bases at V and 9 bases at J, leaving 11 bases unmatched. The CDR3 spells CASSVLNSGGAGEQFF. As DNA, the CDR3 is TGTGCCAGCAGTGTACTCAATAGCGGGGGGGCCGGTGAGCAGTTCTTC.

This clonotype was recorded many times. The chain is built from TRBV7-9 and TRBJ2-5, with D perhaps assigned TRBD1 or TRBD2 (5 bases each). The germline gives CDR1 SEHNR, CDR2 FQNEAQ (reference sequence). This CDR3 contains 15 residues. V was clipped by 4 bases and J by 3 bases, with 15 bases between them. The CDR3 sequence is CASSYPGPGKETQYF. DNA for the CDR3: TGTGCCAGCAGCTATCCGGGACCCGGGAAAGAGACCCAGTACTTC.

This clonotype was seen many times. In DNA, the CDR3 is TGTGCCAGCAGCCAAGAAAGGCCCCGGACAGGGGACGACTATGGCTACACCTTC. This sequence encodes CASSQERPRTGDDYGYTF. The chain carries TRBV3-1 and TRBJ1-2, with 9 bases identical to TRBD1. V dropped 0 bases and J dropped 3; count of bases not matched to a gene: 11. This CDR3 is built from 18 residues. The germline gives CDR1 LGHDT, CDR2 YNNKEL (reference sequence).

This clonotype was seen more than once but under ten times. V and J are TRBV7-8 and TRBJ1-5, with a weak D call TRBD1 (5 bases). The V and J ends lost 5 bases and 3 bases respectively, with 20 bases between them. Germline V gene lookup returns CDR1 SGHVS and CDR2 FQNEAQ. This CDR3 spans 17 amino acids. CDR3 DNA: TGTGCCAGCAGCGCAAAACCGGGACCCTTGGACAATCAGCCCCAGCATTTT. Protein: CASSAKPGPLDNQPQHF.

This chain connects TRBV29-1 to TRBJ2-3; D tentatively reads TRBD1 or TRBD2 (5 bases each). This CDR3 is built from 14 residues. Trimming removed 8 bases from V and 0 bases from J, with 15 bases in between. Germline CDR1 reads SQVTM; CDR2 reads ANQGSEA. In DNA form, the CDR3 reads TGCAGCTCGATGAGGGGCACTAGCACAGATACGCAGTATTTT. This sequence encodes CSSMRGTSTDTQYF.

On this clonotype: A single base separates this from a much larger clone, so it may be a read error. V gene TRBV27 combines with J gene TRBJ2-1; 9 bases align to TRBD2. The CDR3 totals 19 residues. The germline V gene encodes CDR1 MNHEY and CDR2 SMNVEV (reference sequence). With V trimmed by 2 bases and J by 3 bases, 14 bases remained unmatched. The CDR3 DNA reads as TGTGCCAGCAGTTTAATTGGTCTAGCGGGGAGGCCTCTCTACAATGAGCAGTTCTTC. Translating gives CASSLIGLAGRPLYNEQFF.

This clonotype was found many times. The gene calls are TRBV12-5 and TRBJ1-2; no firm D call. V was pared by 6 bases and J by 2 bases, with 10 bases between. CDR1 LGHNT and CDR2 FRNRAP come from the germline V gene. This CDR3 contains 13 residues. CDR3 in amino acids: CASGMTQNYGYTF. In nucleotides, the CDR3 is TGTGCTAGTGGAATGACACAAAACTATGGCTACACCTTC.

With regard to this clonotype: This sequence may be a read error, since a much larger clone differs from it by one base. The rearrangement uses TRBV6-5 and TRBJ1-1, with D maybe TRBD1 (6 bases). CDR1 MNHEY and CDR2 SVGAGI come from the germline V gene. CDR3 length: 15 amino acids. In DNA form, the CDR3 reads TGTGCCTGCAGTTACTCGTCAGGGGCCAACACTGAAGCTTTCTTT. Translated: CACSYSSGANTEAFF.

This clonotype has ten or more counts. CDR3: CASRGPTGISYEQYF. As DNA, the CDR3 is TGTGCCAGTAGAGGACCAACAGGGATCTCCTACGAGCAGTACTTC. The V call is TRBV19, the J call TRBJ2-7, with TRBD1 as a possible D gene (6 bases). This CDR3 spans 15 amino acids. With 6 bases removed from V and 0 bases from J, the gap between germline ends came to 15 bases. Germline assignment: CDR1 LNHDA and CDR2 SQIVND (reference sequence).

Many counts were recorded for this clonotype. The chain employs TRBV29-1 and TRBJ2-5; possible D gene TRBD2, 6 bases. Trimming pared 6 bases from V and 5 bases from J, leaving 16 bases between. The length of the CDR3 is 13 residues. Germline-derived CDR1 and CDR2 are SQVTM and ANQGSEA. The CDR3 DNA is TGCAGCGTCGAAAAGACACGGGGGGAGACCCAGTACTTC. This codes for CSVEKTRGETQYF.

This clonotype was found many times. The J gene is TRBJ1-1, the V gene TRBV29-1; 7 positions agree with TRBD1. Per germline, CDR1 SQVTM and CDR2 ANQGSEA. CDR3 length: 12 amino acids. The junction had 7 bases not matched to a gene; V was cut back by 8 bases and J by 4 bases. This CDR3 reads CSTSDRATEAFF. DNA for the CDR3: TGCAGCACCTCAGACAGGGCCACTGAAGCTTTCTTT.

This clonotype came up many times. The gene calls are TRBV27 and TRBJ2-5; TRBD1 matches 7 bases. Germline lookup yields CDR1 MNHEY and CDR2 SMNVEV (reference sequence). J gave up 4 bases and V 1 base, and 6 bases lay outside the gene matches. This CDR3 has 15 amino acids. CDR3 residues: CASSLFTGAPETQYF. DNA of the CDR3: TGTGCCAGCAGTTTATTTACAGGGGCTCCAGAGACCCAGTACTTC.